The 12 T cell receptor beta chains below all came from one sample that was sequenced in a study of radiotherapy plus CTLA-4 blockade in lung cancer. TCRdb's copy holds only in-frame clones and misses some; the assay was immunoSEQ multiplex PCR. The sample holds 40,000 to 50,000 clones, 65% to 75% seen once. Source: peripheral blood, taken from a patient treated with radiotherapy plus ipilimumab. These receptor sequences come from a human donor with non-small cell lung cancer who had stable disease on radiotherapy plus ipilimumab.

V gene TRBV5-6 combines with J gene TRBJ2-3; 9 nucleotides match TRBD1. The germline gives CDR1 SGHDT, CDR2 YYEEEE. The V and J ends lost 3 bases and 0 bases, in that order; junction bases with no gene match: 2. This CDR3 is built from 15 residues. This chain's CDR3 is CASSWGTGSTDTQYF. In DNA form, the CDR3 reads TGTGCCAGCAGCTGGGGGACAGGGAGCACAGATACGCAGTATTTT.

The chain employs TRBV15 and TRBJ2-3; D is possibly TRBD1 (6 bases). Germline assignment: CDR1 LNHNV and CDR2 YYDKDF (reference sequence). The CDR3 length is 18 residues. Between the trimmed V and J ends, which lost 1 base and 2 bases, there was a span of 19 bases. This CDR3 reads CATSRAGGGLGNTDTQYF. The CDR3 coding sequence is TGTGCCACCAGCAGAGCCGGTGGGGGCCTCGGAAACACAGATACGCAGTATTTT. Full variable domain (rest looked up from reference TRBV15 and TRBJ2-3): DAMVIQNPRYQVTQFGKPVTLSCSQTLNHNVMYWYQQKSSQAPKLLFHYYDKDFNNEADTPDNFQSRRPNTSFCFLDIRSPGLGDTAMYLCATSRAGGGLGNTDTQYFGPGTRLTVL.

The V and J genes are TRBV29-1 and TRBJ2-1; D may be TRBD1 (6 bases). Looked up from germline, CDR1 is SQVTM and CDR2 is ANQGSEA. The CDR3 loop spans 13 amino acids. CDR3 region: CSMRGQRYNEQFF. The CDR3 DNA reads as TGCAGTATGAGAGGACAGCGATACAATGAGCAGTTCTTC.

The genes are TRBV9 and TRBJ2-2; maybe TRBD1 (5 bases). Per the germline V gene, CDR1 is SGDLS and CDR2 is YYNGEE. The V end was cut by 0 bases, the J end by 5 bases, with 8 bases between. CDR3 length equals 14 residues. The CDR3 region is CASSVGQGTGELFF. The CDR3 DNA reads TGTGCCAGCAGCGTAGGTCAGGGAACCGGGGAGCTGTTTTTT.

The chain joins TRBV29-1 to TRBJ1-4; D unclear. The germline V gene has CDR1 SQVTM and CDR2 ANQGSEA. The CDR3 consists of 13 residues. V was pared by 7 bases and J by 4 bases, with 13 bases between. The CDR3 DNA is TGCAGCGCTGTTTTGGGAGGTAATGAAAAACTGTTTTTT. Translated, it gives CSAVLGGNEKLFF.

The CDR3, as DNA: TGCAGCGTAGACAGGGGAGGCAATGAGCAGTTCTTC. Protein product: CSVDRGGNEQFF. The chain recombines TRBV29-1 with TRBJ2-1, with 8 bases aligning to TRBD1. The CDR3 is made up of 12 amino acids. Germline V lookup: CDR1 SQVTM, CDR2 ANQGSEA. V shed 6 bases and J 6 bases; nucleotides not matched to a gene: 4.

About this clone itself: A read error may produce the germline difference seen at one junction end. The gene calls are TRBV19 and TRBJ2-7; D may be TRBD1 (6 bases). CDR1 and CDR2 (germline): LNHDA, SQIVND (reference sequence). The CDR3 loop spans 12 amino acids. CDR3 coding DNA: TGTGCCACTAGTACAGGGCCCTACGAGCAGTACTTC. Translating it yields CATSTGPYEQYF.

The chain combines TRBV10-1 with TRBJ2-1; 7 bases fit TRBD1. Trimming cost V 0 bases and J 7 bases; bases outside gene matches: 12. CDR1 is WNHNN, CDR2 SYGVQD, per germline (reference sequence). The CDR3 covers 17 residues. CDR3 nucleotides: TGCGCCAGCAGTGAGTCGACAGGGTCGTTCAATGGAAATGAGCAGTTCTTC. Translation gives CASSESTGSFNGNEQFF.

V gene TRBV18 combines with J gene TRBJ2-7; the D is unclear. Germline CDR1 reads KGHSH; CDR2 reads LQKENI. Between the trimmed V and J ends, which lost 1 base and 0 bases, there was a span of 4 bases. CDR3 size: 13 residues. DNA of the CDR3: TGTGCCAGCTCACCACAGAGCTCCTACGAGCAGTACTTC. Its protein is CASSPQSSYEQYF.

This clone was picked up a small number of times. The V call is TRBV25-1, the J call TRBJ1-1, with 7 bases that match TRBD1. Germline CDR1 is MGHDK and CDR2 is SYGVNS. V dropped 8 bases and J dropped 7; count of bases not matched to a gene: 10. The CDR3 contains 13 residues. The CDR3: CASGSKGAGEAFF. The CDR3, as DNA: TGTGCCAGCGGGTCCAAGGGGGCGGGTGAAGCTTTCTTT.

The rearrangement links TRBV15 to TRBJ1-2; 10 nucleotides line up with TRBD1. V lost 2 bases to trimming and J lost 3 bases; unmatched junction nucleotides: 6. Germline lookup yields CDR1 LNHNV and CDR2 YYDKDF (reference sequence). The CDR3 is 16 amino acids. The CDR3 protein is CATSRYPGTGDYGYTF. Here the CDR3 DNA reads TGTGCCACCAGCAGATACCCCGGGACAGGGGACTATGGCTACACCTTC.

In DNA, the CDR3 is TGTGCCAGCAGCGTAGCTTTCGACACAGGGGGGAGCTCCTATAATTCACCCCTCCACTTT. The encoded protein is CASSVAFDTGGSSYNSPLHF. This chain uses TRBV9 with TRBJ1-6; 8 bases line up with TRBD1. The germline CDR1 and CDR2 sequences are SGDLS and YYNGEE. The V gene end was trimmed by 0 bases and the J gene end by 0 bases; junction bases not matched to a gene: 11. The CDR3 totals 20 residues.